This T cell receptor (beta chain) emerged from a study of early T cells in non-severe SARS-CoV-2 infection. The overall study: The input, bulk RNA from unsorted whole blood, was sequenced, and chains were unpaired.

Overall study results and limits: Using VDJdb, the matching emphasized anti-spike CD8 responses while missing private and CD4 specificities.

A word on this clonotype: Its specificity is not known.

TCRdb reprocessed the 5' RACE reads via MiXCR and lists one record per CDR3 protein. Of more than 80,000 distinct CDR3 sequences listed, approximately 11% are singletons. J was trimmed by 3 bases and V by 6 bases; bases with no gene match: 7. Germline CDR1 and CDR2: MNHEY and SMNVEV (reference sequence). This CDR3 comprises 14 residues. The receptor comes from an adult who was a healthcare worker with PCR-confirmed SARS-CoV-2 infection or an uninfected control (not recorded which). Material: whole blood. This sequence joins TRBV27 and TRBJ1-1, with 7 bases matching TRBD1. Here the CDR3 DNA reads TGTGCCAGCAGGTTAAACAGGGGCCACACTGAAGCTTTCTTT. This encodes CASRLNRGHTEAFF.